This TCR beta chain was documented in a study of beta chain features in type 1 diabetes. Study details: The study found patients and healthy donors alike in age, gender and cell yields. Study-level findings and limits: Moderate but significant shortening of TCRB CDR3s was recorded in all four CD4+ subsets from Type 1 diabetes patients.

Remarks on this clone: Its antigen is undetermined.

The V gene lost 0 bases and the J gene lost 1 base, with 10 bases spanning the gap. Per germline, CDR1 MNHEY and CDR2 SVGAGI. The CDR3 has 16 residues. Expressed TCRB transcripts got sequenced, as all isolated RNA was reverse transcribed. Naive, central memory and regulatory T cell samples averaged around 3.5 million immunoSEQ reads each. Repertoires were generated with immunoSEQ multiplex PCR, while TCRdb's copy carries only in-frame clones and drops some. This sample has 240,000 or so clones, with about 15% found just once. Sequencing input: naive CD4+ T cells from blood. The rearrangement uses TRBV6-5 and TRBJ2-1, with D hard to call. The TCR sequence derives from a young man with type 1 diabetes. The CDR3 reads CASSYSPRRSYNEQFF. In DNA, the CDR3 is TGTGCCAGCAGTTACTCGCCCAGGCGATCCTACAATGAGCAGTTCTTC.